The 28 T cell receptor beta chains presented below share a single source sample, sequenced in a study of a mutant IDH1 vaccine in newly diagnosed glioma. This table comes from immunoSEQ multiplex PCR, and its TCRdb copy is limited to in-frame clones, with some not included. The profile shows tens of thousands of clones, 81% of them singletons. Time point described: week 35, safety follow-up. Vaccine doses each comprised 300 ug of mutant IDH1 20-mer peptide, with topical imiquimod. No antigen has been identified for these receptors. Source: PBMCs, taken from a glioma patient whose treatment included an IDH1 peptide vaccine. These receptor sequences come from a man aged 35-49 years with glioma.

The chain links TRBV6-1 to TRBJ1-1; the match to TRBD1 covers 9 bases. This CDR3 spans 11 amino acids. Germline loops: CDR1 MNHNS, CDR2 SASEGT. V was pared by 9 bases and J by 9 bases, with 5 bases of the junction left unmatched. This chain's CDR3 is CASPDRGKAFF. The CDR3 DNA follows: TGTGCCAGTCCGGACAGGGGAAAAGCTTTCTTT.

The CDR3 coding sequence is TGTGCCAGCAGCGATCCTCGGGACAGGGGAGAGACCCAGTACTTC. This codes for CASSDPRDRGETQYF. The rearrangement links TRBV7-9 to TRBJ2-5, with 10 bases identical to TRBD1. Germline CDR1 reads SEHNR; CDR2 reads FQNEAQ (reference sequence). The CDR3 is made up of 15 amino acids. V shed 5 bases, J shed 4 bases, and the junction held 7 bases outside the gene matches.

The CDR3 DNA reads as TGTGCCAGCAGCCGGACAGGGTTTTCAGAGACCCAGTACTTC. Translated, it gives CASSRTGFSETQYF. This chain uses TRBV5-4 with TRBJ2-5, with 8 bases lining up with TRBD1. CDR1 SGHNT and CDR2 YYREEE come from the germline V gene (reference sequence). V dropped 4 bases and J dropped 4; count of bases not matched to a gene: 6. This CDR3 has 14 amino acids.

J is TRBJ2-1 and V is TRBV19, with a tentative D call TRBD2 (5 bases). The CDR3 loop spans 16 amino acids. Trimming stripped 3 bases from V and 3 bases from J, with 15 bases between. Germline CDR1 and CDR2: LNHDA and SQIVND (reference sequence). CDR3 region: CASSIGSQSLYNEQFF. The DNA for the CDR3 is TGTGCCAGTAGTATTGGGAGCCAATCTCTCTACAATGAGCAGTTCTTC.

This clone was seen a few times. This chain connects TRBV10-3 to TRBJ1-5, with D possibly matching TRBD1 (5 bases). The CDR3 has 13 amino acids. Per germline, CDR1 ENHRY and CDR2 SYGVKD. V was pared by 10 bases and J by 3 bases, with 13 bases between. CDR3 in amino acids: CATSGGPNQPQHF. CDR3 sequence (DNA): TGTGCCACCAGCGGGGGACCCAATCAGCCCCAGCATTTT.

The CDR3 bases are TGTGCCAGCAGGGTGGGCGGAAACACCATATATTTT. It is translated as CASRVGGNTIYF. This chain connects TRBV6-6 to TRBJ1-3; D not resolved. Germline V CDR1 and CDR2: MNHNY, SVGAGI (reference sequence). Trimming pared 6 bases from V and 4 bases from J, leaving 7 bases between. The CDR3 has 12 amino acids.

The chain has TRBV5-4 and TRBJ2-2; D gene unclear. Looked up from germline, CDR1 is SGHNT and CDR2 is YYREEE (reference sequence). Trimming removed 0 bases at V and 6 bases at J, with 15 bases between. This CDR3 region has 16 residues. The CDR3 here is CASSLARSVVPGELFF. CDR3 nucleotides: TGTGCCAGCAGCTTGGCCCGGTCCGTAGTCCCCGGGGAGCTGTTTTTT.

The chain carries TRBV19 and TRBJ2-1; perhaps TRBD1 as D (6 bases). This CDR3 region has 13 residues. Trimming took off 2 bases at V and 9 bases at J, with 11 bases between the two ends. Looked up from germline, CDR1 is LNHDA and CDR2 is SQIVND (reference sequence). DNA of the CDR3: TGTGCCAGTAGTATACTTCTAGGGGGTGAGCAGTTCTTC. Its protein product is CASSILLGGEQFF.

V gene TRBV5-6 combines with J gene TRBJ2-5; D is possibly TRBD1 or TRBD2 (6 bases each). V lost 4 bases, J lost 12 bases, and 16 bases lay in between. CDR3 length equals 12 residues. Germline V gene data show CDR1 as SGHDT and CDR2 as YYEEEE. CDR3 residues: CASSGPGALKYF. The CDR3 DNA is TGTGCCAGCAGCGGCCCGGGGGCCTTAAAGTACTTC.

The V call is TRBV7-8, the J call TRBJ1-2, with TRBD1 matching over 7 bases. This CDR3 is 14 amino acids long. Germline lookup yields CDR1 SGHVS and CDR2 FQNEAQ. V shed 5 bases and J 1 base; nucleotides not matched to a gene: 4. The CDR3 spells CASSRQGLNYGYTF. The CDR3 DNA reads TGTGCCAGCAGCCGACAGGGCCTTAACTATGGCTACACCTTC.

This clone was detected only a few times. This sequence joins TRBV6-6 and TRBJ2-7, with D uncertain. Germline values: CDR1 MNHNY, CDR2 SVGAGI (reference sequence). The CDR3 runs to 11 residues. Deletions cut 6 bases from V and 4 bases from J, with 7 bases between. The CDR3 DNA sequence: TGTGCCAGCAGCCTAGAGTACGAGCAGTACTTC. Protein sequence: CASSLEYEQYF.

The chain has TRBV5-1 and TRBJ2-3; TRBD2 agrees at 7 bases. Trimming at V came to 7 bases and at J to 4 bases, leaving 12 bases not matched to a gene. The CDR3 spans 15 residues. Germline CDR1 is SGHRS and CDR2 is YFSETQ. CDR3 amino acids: CASPGGGNGADTQYF. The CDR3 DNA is TGCGCCAGCCCCGGGGGAGGGAATGGGGCAGATACGCAGTATTTT.

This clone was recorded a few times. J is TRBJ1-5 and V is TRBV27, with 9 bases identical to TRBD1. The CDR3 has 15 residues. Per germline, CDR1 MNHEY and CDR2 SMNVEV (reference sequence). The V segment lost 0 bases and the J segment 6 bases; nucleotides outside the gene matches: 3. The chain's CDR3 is CASSLSLTGGQPQHF. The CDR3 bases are TGTGCCAGCAGTTTATCGTTGACAGGGGGTCAGCCCCAGCATTTT.

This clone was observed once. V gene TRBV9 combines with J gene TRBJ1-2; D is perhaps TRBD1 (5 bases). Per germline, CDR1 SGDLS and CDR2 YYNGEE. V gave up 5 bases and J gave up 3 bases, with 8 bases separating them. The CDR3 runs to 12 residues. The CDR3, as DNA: TGTGCCAGCAGGAGGGACCACTATGGCTACACCTTC. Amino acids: CASRRDHYGYTF.

CDR3 nucleotides: TGTGCCTCAAAGAAGGTCGGGAGCTCCTACAATGAGCAGTTCTTC. Translating gives CASKKVGSSYNEQFF. The V call is TRBV19, the J call TRBJ2-1, with D tentatively TRBD2 (6 bases). The CDR3 has 15 residues. The V end was cut by 11 bases, the J end by 0 bases, with 17 bases between. Germline V lookup: CDR1 LNHDA, CDR2 SQIVND (reference sequence). Looking up the rest from reference TRBV19 and TRBJ2-1 gives the full variable domain: DGGITQSPKYLFRKEGQNVTLSCEQNLNHDAMYWYRQDPGQGLRLIYYSQIVNDFQKGDIAEGYSVSREKKESFPLTVTSAQKNPTAFYLCASKKVGSSYNEQFFGPGTRLTVL.

This CDR3 is CASRIGQGGNTIYF. The CDR3 region has the DNA TGTGCCAGCAGAATCGGACAGGGGGGAAACACCATATATTTT. V is TRBV13 and J is TRBJ1-3; 9 bases agree with TRBD1. With 6 bases clipped from V and 4 bases from J, the junction kept 4 bases outside the gene matches. CDR1 is PRHDT, CDR2 FYEKMQ, per germline (reference sequence). The CDR3 extends over 14 amino acids. Full variable domain (outside the CDR3, taken from reference TRBV13 and TRBJ1-3): AAGVIQSPRHLIKEKRETATLKCYPIPRHDTVYWYQQGPGQDPQFLISFYEKMQSDKGSIPDRFSAQQFSDYHSELNMSSLELGDSALYFCASRIGQGGNTIYFGEGSWLTVV.

This CDR3 is CASRRADLSSYEQYF. CDR3 DNA sequence: TGTGCCAGCAGGAGGGCAGACCTCTCCTCCTACGAGCAGTACTTC. The chain is built from TRBV6-5 and TRBJ2-7, with a possible D match to TRBD2 (5 bases). Trimming cost V 6 bases and J 0 bases, with 15 bases left between them. Germline V gives CDR1 MNHEY, CDR2 SVGAGI. The CDR3 is 15 amino acids.

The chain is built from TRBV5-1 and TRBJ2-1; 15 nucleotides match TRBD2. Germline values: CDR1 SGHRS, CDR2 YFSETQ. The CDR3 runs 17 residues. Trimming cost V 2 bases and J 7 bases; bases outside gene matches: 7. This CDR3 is CASSFGLAGGPRNEQFF. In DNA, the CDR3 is TGCGCCAGCAGCTTTGGACTAGCGGGAGGGCCGAGAAATGAGCAGTTCTTC.

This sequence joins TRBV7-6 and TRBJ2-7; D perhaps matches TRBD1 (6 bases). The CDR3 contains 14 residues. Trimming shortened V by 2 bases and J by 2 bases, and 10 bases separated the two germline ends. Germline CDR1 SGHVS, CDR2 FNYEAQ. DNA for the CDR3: TGTGCCAGCAGCTTACAGGGGATTGCCTACGAGCAGTACTTC. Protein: CASSLQGIAYEQYF.

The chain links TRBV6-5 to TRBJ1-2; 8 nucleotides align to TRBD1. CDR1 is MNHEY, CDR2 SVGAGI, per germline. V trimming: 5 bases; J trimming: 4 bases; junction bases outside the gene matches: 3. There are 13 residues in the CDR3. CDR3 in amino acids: CASSPGGTYGYTF. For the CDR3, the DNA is TGTGCCAGCAGTCCAGGGGGCACCTATGGCTACACCTTC.

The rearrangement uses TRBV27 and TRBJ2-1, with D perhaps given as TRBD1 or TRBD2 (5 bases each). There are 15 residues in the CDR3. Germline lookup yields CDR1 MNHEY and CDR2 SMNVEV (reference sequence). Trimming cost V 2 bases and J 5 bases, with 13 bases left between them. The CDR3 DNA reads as TGTGCCAGCAGTTTACGAGGGGACCCGAACAATGAGCAGTTCTTC. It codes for CASSLRGDPNNEQFF.

The DNA for the CDR3 is TGTGCCAGCAGCTTACAGGAGTTGCGGTCCTACAATGAGCAGTTCTTC. This translates into CASSLQELRSYNEQFF. The chain recombines TRBV7-9 with TRBJ2-1; no clear D gene. The CDR3 has 16 amino acids. Trimming removed 2 bases from V and 1 base from J, with 12 bases in between. Germline V gives CDR1 SEHNR, CDR2 FQNEAQ (reference sequence).

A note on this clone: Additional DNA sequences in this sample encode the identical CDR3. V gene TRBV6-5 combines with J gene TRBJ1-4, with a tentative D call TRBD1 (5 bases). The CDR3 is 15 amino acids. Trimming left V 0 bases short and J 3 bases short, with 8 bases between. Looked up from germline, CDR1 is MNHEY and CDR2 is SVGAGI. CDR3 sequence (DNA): TGTGCCAGCAGTTACTCAGGAGGGGCTAATGAAAAACTGTTTTTT. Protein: CASSYSGGANEKLFF.

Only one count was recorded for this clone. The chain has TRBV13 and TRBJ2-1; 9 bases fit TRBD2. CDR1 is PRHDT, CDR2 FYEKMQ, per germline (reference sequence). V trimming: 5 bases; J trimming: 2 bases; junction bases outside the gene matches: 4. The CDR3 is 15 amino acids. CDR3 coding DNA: TGTGCCAGCAGCCTTAGCGGGGGCCCCTACAATGAGCAGTTCTTC. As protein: CASSLSGGPYNEQFF.

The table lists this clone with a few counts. The CDR3 bases are TGCGCCAGCAGTGAGTCAAGGTTAAGAAGGGACGAGCAGTACTTC. Translating it yields CASSESRLRRDEQYF. The chain has TRBV10-2 and TRBJ2-7; D is unresolved. The CDR3 has 15 amino acids. The V and J ends lost 0 bases and 5 bases respectively, with 14 bases between them. Germline-derived CDR1 and CDR2 are WSHSY and SAAADI.

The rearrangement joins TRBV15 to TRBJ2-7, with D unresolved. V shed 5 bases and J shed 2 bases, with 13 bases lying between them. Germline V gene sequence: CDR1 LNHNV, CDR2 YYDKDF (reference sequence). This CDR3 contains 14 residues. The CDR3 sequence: CATSQGPGPYEQYF. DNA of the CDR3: TGTGCCACCAGCCAAGGACCAGGACCCTACGAGCAGTACTTC. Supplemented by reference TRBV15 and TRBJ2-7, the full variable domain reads DAMVIQNPRYQVTQFGKPVTLSCSQTLNHNVMYWYQQKSSQAPKLLFHYYDKDFNNEADTPDNFQSRRPNTSFCFLDIRSPGLGDTAMYLCATSQGPGPYEQYFGPGTRLTVT.

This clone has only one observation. As DNA, the CDR3 is TGTGCCACCAGCAGGGGGACAGGAGGATCCTACGAGCAGTACTTC. Translated: CATSRGTGGSYEQYF. The rearrangement uses TRBV15 and TRBJ2-7, with TRBD1 matching over 8 bases. J lost 1 base, V lost 3 bases, and 5 bases had no gene match. Germline CDR1 reads LNHNV; CDR2 reads YYDKDF (reference sequence). The CDR3 covers 15 residues. Variable domain in full (rest from reference TRBV15 and TRBJ2-7): DAMVIQNPRYQVTQFGKPVTLSCSQTLNHNVMYWYQQKSSQAPKLLFHYYDKDFNNEADTPDNFQSRRPNTSFCFLDIRSPGLGDTAMYLCATSRGTGGSYEQYFGPGTRLTVT.

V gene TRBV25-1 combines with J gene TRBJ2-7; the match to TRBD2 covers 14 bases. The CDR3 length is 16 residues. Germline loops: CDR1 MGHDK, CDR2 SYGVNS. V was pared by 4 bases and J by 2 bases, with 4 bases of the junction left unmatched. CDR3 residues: CASSGGLAGVTYEQYF. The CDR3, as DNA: TGTGCCAGCAGTGGGGGACTAGCGGGAGTAACCTACGAGCAGTACTTC.